The next 30 T cell receptor beta chains were all read from a single sample in a study of shared clonotypes between healthy human individuals. Produced via immunoSEQ multiplex PCR; TCRdb's table is partial and in-frame only. The repertoire consists of fewer than 1.4 million clones, with around 78% occurring once and the leading ten covering 0.6% to 0.7%. Sequenced: memory CD4+ T cells from PBMCs. As for subset: CD45RA-negative fraction. The receptors were sampled from a man younger than 35 in good health. Some clones in this sample may be carry-over from other donors' samples.

The chain has TRBV30 and TRBJ1-3, with 9 bases aligning to TRBD1. The CDR3 has 14 amino acids. The J segment lost 2 bases and the V segment lost 5 bases, leaving 4 bases of the junction unmatched. Germline CDR1 is GTSNPN and CDR2 is SVGIG (reference sequence). CDR3 loop: CAWQTGGTGNTIYF. For the CDR3, the DNA is TGTGCCTGGCAGACAGGGGGAACTGGAAACACCATATATTTT.

With respect to this clone: This same CDR3 is encoded by further DNA sequences in the sample. The chain links TRBV5-1 to TRBJ2-1; 7 positions match TRBD1. This CDR3 has 15 residues. The J segment lost 0 bases and the V segment lost 3 bases, leaving 3 bases of the junction unmatched. CDR1 is SGHRS and CDR2 is YFSETQ in the germline V gene. CDR3 coding DNA: TGCGCCAGCAGCTCGACAGGGAGCTCCTACAATGAGCAGTTCTTC. It yields the protein CASSSTGSSYNEQFF. The full variable domain, in which reference TRBV5-1 and TRBJ2-1 provide the parts outside the CDR3, is KAGVTQTPRYLIKTRGQQVTLSCSPISGHRSVSWYQQTPGQGLQFLFEYFSETQRNKGNFPGRFSGRQFSNSRSEMNVSTLELGDSALYLCASSSTGSSYNEQFFGPGTRLTVL.

This clone was counted only a few times. The chain uses TRBV11-2 and TRBJ2-7, with D hard to call. There are 11 residues in the CDR3. Germline V gene sequence: CDR1 SGHAT, CDR2 FQNNGV. V lost 5 bases and J 1 base, leaving 3 bases between the germline ends. CDR3 nucleotides: TGTGCCAGCAGCCGTTCCTACGAGCAGTACTTC. This encodes CASSRSYEQYF.

V and J are TRBV28 and TRBJ1-5; 10 bases fit TRBD1. In germline, CDR1 is MDHEN, CDR2 SYDVKM. The CDR3 contains 16 residues. V shed 5 bases and J 4 bases; nucleotides not matched to a gene: 8. The CDR3 DNA follows: TGTGCCAGCAGTAACCGGGACAGGGGTGGGAATCAGCCCCAGCATTTT. Its protein is CASSNRDRGGNQPQHF.

The genes are TRBV11-2 and TRBJ2-5, with TRBD1 matching over 8 bases. Matching the DNA end better, TRBJ2-7 makes the J call doubtful. The length of the CDR3 is 14 residues. Germline V gene data show CDR1 as SGHAT and CDR2 as FQNNGV. CDR3 nucleotide sequence: TGTGCCAGCAGCCAGACAGGGGCATCGGGCGAGCAGTACTTC. This gives the protein CASSQTGASGEQYF.

This clone was counted between two and nine times. V usage is TRBV19 and J usage is TRBJ1-3; D remains ambiguous. V was trimmed by 6 bases and J by 0 bases, leaving 15 bases between them. The CDR3 is made up of 16 amino acids. CDR1 is LNHDA and CDR2 is SQIVND in the germline V gene (reference sequence). In nucleotides, the CDR3 is TGTGCCAGTAGCGTACGGTATGGGAGCTCTGGAAACACCATATATTTT. Its protein product is CASSVRYGSSGNTIYF.

The chain links TRBV7-3 to TRBJ1-2; unclear D gene. Trimming stripped 5 bases from V and 4 bases from J, with 14 bases between. The CDR3 is 14 amino acids. In germline, CDR1 is SGHTA, CDR2 FQGTGA. The CDR3 reads CASSVAGVSYGYTF. CDR3 nucleotides: TGTGCCAGCAGCGTTGCCGGGGTGAGCTATGGCTACACCTTC.

This clone was counted between two and nine times. The V call is TRBV5-6, the J call TRBJ2-7; weak D call: TRBD1 (6 bases). Germline CDR1 reads SGHDT; CDR2 reads YYEEEE. Trimming took 1 base from V and 5 from J, leaving 10 bases between them. The CDR3 is made up of 13 amino acids. The chain's CDR3 is CASSLIRGHEQYF. Here the CDR3 DNA reads TGTGCCAGCAGCTTGATCAGGGGCCACGAGCAGTACTTC.

This clone has just a few counts. The chain couples TRBV10-3 to TRBJ2-3; TRBD2 aligns across 10 bases. The germline gives CDR1 ENHRY, CDR2 SYGVKD. CDR3 size: 14 residues. The junction had 2 bases not matched to a gene; V was cut back by 3 bases and J by 5 bases. CDR3 loop: CAISELAGLDTQYF. CDR3 nucleotide sequence: TGTGCCATCAGTGAACTAGCGGGATTAGATACGCAGTATTTT.

The chain recombines TRBV6-1 with TRBJ2-3, with 8 bases identical to TRBD2. There are 15 residues in the CDR3. Germline V gene sequence: CDR1 MNHNS, CDR2 SASEGT. Trimming took 5 bases from V and 4 from J; bases not matched to a gene: 8. CDR3 sequence: CASSPKGLAADTQYF. The CDR3 DNA reads as TGTGCCAGCAGTCCGAAAGGACTAGCAGCAGATACGCAGTATTTT.

The rearrangement joins TRBV11-2 to TRBJ2-3; 7 bases map to TRBD1. This CDR3 is built from 15 residues. V gave up 0 bases and J gave up 11 bases; unmatched junction bases: 11. From germline, CDR1 is SGHAT and CDR2 FQNNGV. The CDR3 spells CASSLEPLPGQKQYF. In DNA, the CDR3 is TGTGCCAGCAGCTTAGAACCGTTACCGGGACAGAAGCAGTATTTT.

This chain links TRBV11-2 with TRBJ2-1; 12 bases map to TRBD2. CDR3 length: 16 residues. Unmatched junction bases numbered 1, after V lost 4 bases and J lost 0 bases. In germline, CDR1 is SGHAT, CDR2 FQNNGV. DNA for the CDR3: TGTGCCAGCAGCTGGACTAGCGGGATCTCCTACAATGAGCAGTTCTTC. Protein product: CASSWTSGISYNEQFF.

This chain joins TRBV7-2 and TRBJ1-1, with 7 nucleotides matching TRBD1. The CDR3 runs 16 residues. Germline V gene sequence: CDR1 SGHTA, CDR2 FQGNSA. The trim removed 4 bases at V and 0 bases at J, leaving 8 bases unmatched. The CDR3 protein is CASSSGQAGMNTEAFF. CDR3 DNA sequence: TGTGCCAGCAGCTCAGGACAGGCCGGAATGAACACTGAAGCTTTCTTT.

V gene TRBV30 combines with J gene TRBJ2-7; 7 bases line up with TRBD2. The length of the CDR3 is 12 residues. V shed 4 bases, J shed 4 bases, and the junction held 4 bases outside the gene matches. Germline CDR1 is GTSNPN and CDR2 is SVGIG (reference sequence). The CDR3 region has the DNA TGTGCCTGGAAAATCGGGAGGTACGAGCAGTACTTC. It is translated as CAWKIGRYEQYF.

As concerns this clone: Distinct nucleotide sequences in the sample also encode this CDR3. The chain carries TRBV11-2 and TRBJ1-5; no definite D call. Per the germline V gene, CDR1 is SGHAT and CDR2 is FQNNGV. Deletions cut 0 bases from V and 6 bases from J, with 6 bases between. This CDR3 is built from 13 residues. In nucleotides, the CDR3 is TGTGCCAGCAGCTTAGATCGGGGTCAGCCCCAGCATTTT. It translates to CASSLDRGQPQHF.

V is TRBV6-6 and J is TRBJ2-7; D tentatively fits TRBD1 or TRBD2 (6 bases each). The V gene's germline CDR1 is MNHNY and CDR2 SVGAGI (reference sequence). V gave up 5 bases and J gave up 5 bases, with 16 bases separating them. There are 14 residues in the CDR3. The CDR3 here is CASSNGRGRDEQYF. CDR3 coding DNA: TGTGCCAGCAGTAACGGACGGGGGCGAGACGAGCAGTACTTC.

Regarding this clone: This specimen includes other DNA sequences encoding the same CDR3. This chain joins TRBV5-6 and TRBJ1-1; D perhaps matches TRBD1 (5 bases). Trimming removed 0 bases at V and 1 base at J, with 13 bases between. This CDR3 is 16 amino acids long. Germline assignment: CDR1 SGHDT and CDR2 YYEEEE. Here the CDR3 reads CASSLGGGTGNTEAFF. CDR3 in DNA: TGTGCCAGCAGCTTGGGTGGGGGAACGGGGAACACTGAAGCTTTCTTT.

The chain carries TRBV29-1 and TRBJ2-7, with 10 positions matching TRBD2. The CDR3 loop spans 13 amino acids. J lost 4 bases, V lost 4 bases, and 4 bases had no gene match. CDR1 is SQVTM, CDR2 ANQGSEA, per germline. This CDR3 reads CSVGGLATYEQYF. In DNA form, the CDR3 reads TGCAGCGTTGGGGGACTAGCGACTTACGAGCAGTACTTC.

The V and J genes are TRBV7-2 and TRBJ2-3; D possibly uses TRBD1 or TRBD2 (5 bases each). The CDR3 runs to 15 residues. Per the germline V gene, CDR1 is SGHTA and CDR2 is FQGNSA. Between the trimmed V and J ends, which lost 1 base and 8 bases, there was a span of 16 bases. The CDR3 DNA sequence: TGTGCCAGCAGCTTAGTCCCCCGGGGCCAGGGTACGCAGTATTTT. Translated, it gives CASSLVPRGQGTQYF.

Turning to this clone: This sequence may be a read error, since a much larger clone differs from it by one base. Other nucleotide sequences from this sample produce the same CDR3. The V gene is TRBV5-4, the J gene TRBJ2-7; D is unclear. The V gene lost 2 bases and the J gene lost 5 bases, with 11 bases spanning the gap. Germline V gene data show CDR1 as SGHNT and CDR2 as YYREEE (reference sequence). This CDR3 region has 13 residues. CDR3 residues: CASSLFGENEQYF. Written as DNA, the CDR3 is TGTGCCAGCAGCTTATTCGGAGAGAACGAGCAGTACTTC. The whole variable domain, filled in from reference TRBV5-4 and TRBJ2-7, reads ETGVTQSPTHLIKTRGQQVTLRCSSQSGHNTVSWYQQALGQGPQFIFQYYREEENGRGNFPPRFSGLQFPNYSSELNVNALELDDSALYLCASSLFGENEQYFGPGTRLTVT.

As concerns this clone: The junction does not match germline at one end; this may be a read error. The chain employs TRBV6-1 and TRBJ1-2, with 7 bases aligning to TRBD1. CDR3 size: 14 residues. The V gene's germline CDR1 is MNHNS and CDR2 SASEGT. The CDR3: CAISAGTAIYGYTF. The CDR3, as DNA: TGTGCCATCAGTGCCGGGACAGCTATTTATGGCTACACCTTC.

The V gene is TRBV6-1, the J gene TRBJ2-1; D unclear. Germline CDR1 MNHNS, CDR2 SASEGT. V lost 1 base, J lost 4 bases, and 8 bases lay in between. The CDR3 covers 14 residues. CDR3 bases: TGTGCCAGCAGTGAAGAAGGAAGGTACAATGAGCAGTTCTTC. Encoded protein: CASSEEGRYNEQFF.

This chain joins TRBV5-1 and TRBJ2-1; D possibly corresponds to TRBD2 (6 bases). Trimming took 0 bases from V and 12 from J, leaving 16 bases between them. The germline gives CDR1 SGHRS, CDR2 YFSETQ. The CDR3 is 14 amino acids. This CDR3 is CASSLDGGVERQFF. The CDR3 DNA follows: TGCGCCAGCAGCTTGGATGGCGGGGTGGAGAGGCAGTTCTTC.

The chain joins TRBV6-5 to TRBJ1-1; D may be TRBD1 (6 bases). This CDR3 region has 14 residues. The germline gives CDR1 MNHEY, CDR2 SVGAGI. Trimming took off 6 bases at V and 10 bases at J, with 21 bases between the two ends. In DNA form, the CDR3 reads TGTGCCAGCAGCTTACTTGGGGGGAGGGGGAGAGCTTTCTTT. This codes for CASSLLGGRGRAFF.

The genes are TRBV29-1 and TRBJ1-2; D perhaps matches TRBD1 (5 bases). The V end was cut by 3 bases, the J end by 6 bases, with 11 bases between. The CDR3 length is 12 residues. Germline V lookup: CDR1 SQVTM, CDR2 ANQGSEA. CDR3 bases: TGCAGCGTTGAGGGCAGGGCTGATGGCTACACCTTC. This translates into CSVEGRADGYTF. Full variable domain (rest looked up from reference TRBV29-1 and TRBJ1-2): SAVISQKPSRDICQRGTSLTIQCQVDSQVTMMFWYRQQPGQSLTLIATANQGSEATYESGFVIDKFPISRPNLTFSTLTVSNMSPEDSSIYLCSVEGRADGYTFGSGTRLTVV.

This clone has a handful of counts. The chain has TRBV18 and TRBJ1-1, with D hard to call. In germline, CDR1 is KGHSH, CDR2 LQKENI. Trimming removed 0 bases at V and 0 bases at J, with 8 bases between. CDR3 length: 15 amino acids. The CDR3 loop is CASSPPSLLNTEAFF. DNA for the CDR3: TGTGCCAGCTCACCACCCTCACTTCTGAACACTGAAGCTTTCTTT. Looking up the rest from reference TRBV18 and TRBJ1-1 gives the full variable domain: NAGVMQNPRHLVRRRGQEARLRCSPMKGHSHVYWYRQLPEEGLKFMVYLQKENIIDESGMPKERFSAEFPKEGPSILRIQQVVRGDSAAYFCASSPPSLLNTEAFFGQGTRLTVV.

The chain carries TRBV6-1 and TRBJ2-5, with TRBD2 matching over 13 bases. With V trimmed by 3 bases and J by 3 bases, 4 bases remained unmatched. This CDR3 contains 16 residues. In germline, CDR1 is MNHNS, CDR2 SASEGT. CDR3 DNA sequence: TGTGCCAGCAGTGAGATGGGACTAGCGGGGAAAGAGACCCAGTACTTC. It is translated as CASSEMGLAGKETQYF.

This clone has just one count. The V and J genes are TRBV4-1 and TRBJ1-5, with D possibly being TRBD1 (5 bases). This CDR3 contains 18 residues. Germline-derived CDR1 and CDR2 are MGHRA and YSYEKL. Trimming pared 1 base from V and 3 bases from J, leaving 19 bases between. This chain's CDR3 is CASSQVVLGLGDNQPQHF. CDR3 DNA: TGCGCCAGCAGCCAAGTAGTACTGGGGTTGGGGGACAATCAGCCCCAGCATTTT.

The gene calls are TRBV4-1 and TRBJ2-3, with TRBD1 as a possible D gene (6 bases). Trimming took off 4 bases at V and 0 bases at J, with 14 bases between the two ends. The CDR3 has 16 residues. Germline V gives CDR1 MGHRA, CDR2 YSYEKL. This CDR3 reads CASSRGRGRSTDTQYF. CDR3 coding DNA: TGCGCCAGCAGCCGGGGGCGCGGGCGTAGCACAGATACGCAGTATTTT.

The chain carries TRBV7-8 and TRBJ1-3; D is uncertain. The V and J ends lost 6 bases and 6 bases respectively, with 18 bases between them. The germline gives CDR1 SGHVS, CDR2 FQNEAQ. The CDR3 contains 15 residues. CDR3 protein: CASSSDLKPANTIYF. CDR3 DNA: TGTGCCAGCAGTTCGGACCTAAAACCCGCAAACACCATATATTTT.